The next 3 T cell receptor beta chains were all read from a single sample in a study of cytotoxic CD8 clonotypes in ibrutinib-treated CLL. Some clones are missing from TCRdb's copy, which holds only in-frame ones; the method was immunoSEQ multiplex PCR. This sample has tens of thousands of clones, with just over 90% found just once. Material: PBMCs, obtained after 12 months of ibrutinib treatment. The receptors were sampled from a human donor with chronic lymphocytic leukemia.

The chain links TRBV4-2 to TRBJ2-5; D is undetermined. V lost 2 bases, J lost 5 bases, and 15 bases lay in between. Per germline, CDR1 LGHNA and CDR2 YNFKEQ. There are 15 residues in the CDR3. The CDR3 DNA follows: TGTGCCAGCAGCCAACGCCGCGACATACCCGAGACCCAGTACTTC. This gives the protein CASSQRRDIPETQYF.

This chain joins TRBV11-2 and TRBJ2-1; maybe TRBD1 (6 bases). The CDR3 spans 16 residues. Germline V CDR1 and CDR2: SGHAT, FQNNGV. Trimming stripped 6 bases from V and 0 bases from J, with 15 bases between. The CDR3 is CASRYRADSSYNEQFF. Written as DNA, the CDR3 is TGTGCCAGCAGGTATAGGGCGGACAGCTCCTACAATGAGCAGTTCTTC.

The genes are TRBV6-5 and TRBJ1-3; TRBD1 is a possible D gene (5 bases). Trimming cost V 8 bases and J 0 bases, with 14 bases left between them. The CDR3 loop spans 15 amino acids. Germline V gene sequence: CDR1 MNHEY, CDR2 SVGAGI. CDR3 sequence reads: CASGSGTDSGNTIYF. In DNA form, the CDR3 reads TGTGCCAGCGGCTCCGGGACGGACTCTGGAAACACCATATATTTT.